This T cell receptor beta chain is from a study of shared clonotypes between healthy human individuals (dated by TCRdb to 2019 to 2021). As for the study more broadly: The cohort included three men and a couple of women between 18 and 49 years of age. For each donor, CD4 naive and CD4 memory were each run on three plates, CD8 naive on two plates, and CD8 memory on one plate. The study deeply sequenced blood TCR repertoires of about 5 healthy adults to estimate repertoire size and the extent of clonotype sharing between individuals. Libraries were prepared and TCR repertoires were sequenced by different laboratories using diverse techniques, in order to increase sequencing depth and limit assay-specific biases. Between about 0.85 and 9.5 billion PBMCs per donor were obtained by leukapheresis. Study-wide findings and limitations: Pairwise subsampling led to the expectation that sequencing depth would affect the degree of clonotype sharing among donors. Because the study included a small number of donors, the genetic and exposure-history diversity represented was limited. Compared with non-shared clonotypes, the clonotypes found in all four sorted-subset donors had higher generation probabilities. About 5% of naive CD4, 3.5% of naive CD8, about 2.1% of memory CD4, and over 0.35% of memory CD8 clonotypes were shared across several donors. Sampling was limited to blood, and TCR repertoires in tissue likely differ from TCR repertoires in blood. Even with the large sequencing depth, rarefaction of the sorted-subset datasets indicated that sequencing was incomplete. Naive subsets generally had larger estimated clonotype richness than memory subsets.

The donors were healthy, HIV-negative adults with no recently reported acute infections or vaccinations. All donors were Caucasian adults living in Nashville, Tennessee, USA. Magnetic negative selection was used to enrich CD4+ T cells, after which naive cells were positively selected on CD45RA and the negative fraction became the memory subset. Blood was obtained by leukapheresis, after which PBMCs were separated by Ficoll-Histopaque density gradient centrifugation and cryopreserved in liquid nitrogen vapor phase. Analytical flow cytometry was used to check the purity and quantity of every magnetically sorted T cell population. Each sorted fraction had its genomic DNA isolated and then quantified by UV absorbance on a Nanodrop 2000c. About this clone itself: There is no known antigen for this receptor. Within one base of it there is no much larger clone, and no base qualities were kept.

CDR1 SGHAT and CDR2 FQNNGV are derived from the germline V gene. From the cysteine up to the phenylalanine, the CDR3 has a length of 17 residues. Here the CDR3 DNA is all that survives: 51 bases in frame from base 1. Here V drops 3 bases and J drops 5 bases, and the junction holds 11 bases not matched to any gene. TCR CDR3 regions were amplified from genomic DNA by multiplex PCR using the deep immunoSEQ assay. Genomic DNA extracted from each cell subset was distributed evenly over all wells of several immunoSEQ 96-well plates, and each plate served as one replicate. For sorted subsets, each replicate PCR was loaded with about 200 ng genomic DNA, equivalent to about 30,000 T cell genomes. Purified libraries were measured with a Qubit 3.0 fluorometer, size-checked on a Bioanalyzer 2100, and measured again with the KAPA Library Quantification kit. A separate single-read 150-cycle Illumina NextSeq 550 flow cell was used to sequence each immunoSEQ 96-well plate. The study's processing was this. Because the immunoSEQ output held only junctional sequences and lacked quality scores, the filtering could not match the filtering applied to full-length reads. To assign V/J genes and CDR3, sequences were annotated using PyIR, a Python wrapper for IgBLAST v1.9, with IMGT germline references. Reads were removed for weak V/J assignments (E-value above 1e-6), missing CDR3, stop codons, out-of-frame junctions, or ambiguous translated residues. V3J clonotypes were defined as sequences sharing the same inferred V gene, J gene, and CDR3 amino acid sequence. Percentage overlap between repertoires was calculated by dividing the number of shared unique clonotypes by the size of the smaller repertoire. Richness of each repertoire was evaluated using RTK rarefaction, the Chao1 estimator, and Recon v2.1 estimates of unobserved clonotypes. For all TCRbeta clonotypes obtained by the gDNA method from several donors, generation probabilities were computed with OLGA. TCRdb took over this immuneACCESS table, retaining in-frame rearrangements with V and J assigned. Such tables are incomplete; in checked studies, under half of the missing clones stem from an unresolved V gene, and the remainder is unexplained. Clone size and V and J calls were adopted from that table, with D and trimming inferred from the DNA. This sample gives over 1.4 million clones in total; more than 95% of them show up just once. The top ten hold approximately 1.1% of the sample.

This receptor was identified in a man between 25 and 39 years old in good health. The sample comprised naive CD4+ T cells sorted from blood. Read against the paper, the sample's cell subset or site label means: CD45RA+ positively selected. The rearranged chain carries TRBV11-2 and TRBJ2-3; 10 junctional bases match TRBD2. The sequence in DNA is TGTGCCAGCAGCTTGATCCGGGCTAGCGGGGGCGTAGATACGCAGTATTTT. This gives the protein CASSLIRASGGVDTQYF.